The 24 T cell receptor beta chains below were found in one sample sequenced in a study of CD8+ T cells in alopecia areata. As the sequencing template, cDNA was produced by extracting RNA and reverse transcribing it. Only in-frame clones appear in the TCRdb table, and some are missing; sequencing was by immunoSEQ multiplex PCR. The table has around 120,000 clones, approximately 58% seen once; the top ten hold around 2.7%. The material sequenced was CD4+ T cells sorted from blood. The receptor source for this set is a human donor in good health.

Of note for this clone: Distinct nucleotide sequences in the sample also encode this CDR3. The CDR3 nucleotides are TGTGCCAGCAGTCTCGGCACTGAAGCTTTCTTT. This encodes CASSLGTEAFF. The chain couples TRBV2 to TRBJ1-1; the D is unclear. The germline gives CDR1 SNHLY, CDR2 FYNNEI. Trimming pared 5 bases from V and 4 bases from J, leaving 5 bases between. There are 11 residues in the CDR3.

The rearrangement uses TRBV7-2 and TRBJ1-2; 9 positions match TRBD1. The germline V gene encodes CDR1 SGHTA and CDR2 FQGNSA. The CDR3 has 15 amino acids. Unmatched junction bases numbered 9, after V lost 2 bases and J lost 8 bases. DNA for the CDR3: TGTGCCAGCAGCTTAACAGGGGGCCTTGGAACGGGCTACACCTTC. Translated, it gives CASSLTGGLGTGYTF.

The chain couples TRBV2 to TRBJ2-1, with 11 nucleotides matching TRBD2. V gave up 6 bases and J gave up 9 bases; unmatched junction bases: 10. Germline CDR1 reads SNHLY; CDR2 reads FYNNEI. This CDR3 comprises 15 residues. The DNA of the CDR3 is TGTGCCAGCAGCCAAACTAGCGGGGGCCGAGGTGAGCAGTTCTTC. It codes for CASSQTSGGRGEQFF.

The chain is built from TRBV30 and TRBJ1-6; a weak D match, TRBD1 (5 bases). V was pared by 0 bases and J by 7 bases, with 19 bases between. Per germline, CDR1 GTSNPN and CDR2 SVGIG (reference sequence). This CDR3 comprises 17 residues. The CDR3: CAWSVTRDSRWNSPLHF. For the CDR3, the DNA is TGTGCCTGGAGTGTTACTCGGGACTCGAGGTGGAATTCACCCCTCCACTTT.

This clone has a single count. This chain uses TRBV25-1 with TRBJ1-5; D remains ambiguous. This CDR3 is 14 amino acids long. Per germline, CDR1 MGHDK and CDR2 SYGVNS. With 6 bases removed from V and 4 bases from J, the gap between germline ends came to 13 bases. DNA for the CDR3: TGTGCCAGCAGCAAGTTAGGGAATAATCAGCCCCAGCATTTT. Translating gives CASSKLGNNQPQHF.

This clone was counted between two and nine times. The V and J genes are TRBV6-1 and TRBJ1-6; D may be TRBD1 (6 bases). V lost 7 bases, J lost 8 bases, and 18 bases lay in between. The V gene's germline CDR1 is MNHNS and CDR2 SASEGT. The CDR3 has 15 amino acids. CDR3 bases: TGTGCCAGCACCACGCTACAGGGAATAGATTCACCCCTCCACTTT. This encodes CASTTLQGIDSPLHF.

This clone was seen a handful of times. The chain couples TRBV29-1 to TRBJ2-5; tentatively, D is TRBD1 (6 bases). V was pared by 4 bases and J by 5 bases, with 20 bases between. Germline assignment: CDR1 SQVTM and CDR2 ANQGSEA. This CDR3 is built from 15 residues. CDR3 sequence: CSVGLSGEGQETQYF. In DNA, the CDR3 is TGCAGCGTTGGCCTATCAGGGGAAGGGCAGGAGACCCAGTACTTC.

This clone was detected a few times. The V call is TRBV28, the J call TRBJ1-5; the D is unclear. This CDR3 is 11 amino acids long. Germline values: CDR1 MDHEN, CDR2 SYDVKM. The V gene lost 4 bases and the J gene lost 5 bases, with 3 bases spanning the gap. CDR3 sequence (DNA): TGTGCCAGCAGTTCGTATCAGCCCCAGCATTTT. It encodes CASSSYQPQHF.

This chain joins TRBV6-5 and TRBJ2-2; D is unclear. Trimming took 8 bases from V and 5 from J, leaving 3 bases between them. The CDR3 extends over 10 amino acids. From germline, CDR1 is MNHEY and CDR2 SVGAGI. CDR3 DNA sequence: TGTGCCAGCCGGACCGGGGAGCTGTTTTTT. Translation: CASRTGELFF.

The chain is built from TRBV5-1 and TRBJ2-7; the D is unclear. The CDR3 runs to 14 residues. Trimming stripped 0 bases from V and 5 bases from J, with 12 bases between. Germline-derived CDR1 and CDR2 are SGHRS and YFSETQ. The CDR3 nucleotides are TGCGCCAGCAGCTTGGTACCGGACCTCCACGAGCAGTACTTC. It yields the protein CASSLVPDLHEQYF.

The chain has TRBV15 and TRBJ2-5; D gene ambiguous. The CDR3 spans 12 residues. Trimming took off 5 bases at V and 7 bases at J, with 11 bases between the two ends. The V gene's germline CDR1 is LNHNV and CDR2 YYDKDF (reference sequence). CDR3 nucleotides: TGTGCCACCAGCTACGACTCAGGGACCCAGTACTTC. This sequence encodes CATSYDSGTQYF. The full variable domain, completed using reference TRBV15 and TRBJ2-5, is DAMVIQNPRYQVTQFGKPVTLSCSQTLNHNVMYWYQQKSSQAPKLLFHYYDKDFNNEADTPDNFQSRRPNTSFCFLDIRSPGLGDTAMYLCATSYDSGTQYFGPGTRLLVL.

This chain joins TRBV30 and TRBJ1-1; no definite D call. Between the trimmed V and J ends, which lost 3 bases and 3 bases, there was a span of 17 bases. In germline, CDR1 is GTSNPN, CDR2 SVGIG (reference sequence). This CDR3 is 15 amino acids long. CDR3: CAWSGKGRTHTEAFF. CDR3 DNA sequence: TGTGCCTGGAGCGGTAAGGGCAGGACTCACACTGAAGCTTTCTTT.

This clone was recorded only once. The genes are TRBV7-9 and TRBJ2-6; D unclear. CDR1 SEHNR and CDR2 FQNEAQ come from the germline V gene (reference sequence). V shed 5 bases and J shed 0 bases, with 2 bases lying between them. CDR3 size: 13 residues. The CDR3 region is CASSDSGANVLTF. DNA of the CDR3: TGTGCCAGCAGCGACTCTGGGGCCAACGTCCTGACTTTC.

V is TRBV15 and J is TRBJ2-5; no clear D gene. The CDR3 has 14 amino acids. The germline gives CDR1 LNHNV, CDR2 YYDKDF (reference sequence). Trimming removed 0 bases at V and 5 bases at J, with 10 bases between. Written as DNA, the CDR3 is TGTGCCACCAGCAGAGATTGGCAGCTGGAGACCCAGTACTTC. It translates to CATSRDWQLETQYF.

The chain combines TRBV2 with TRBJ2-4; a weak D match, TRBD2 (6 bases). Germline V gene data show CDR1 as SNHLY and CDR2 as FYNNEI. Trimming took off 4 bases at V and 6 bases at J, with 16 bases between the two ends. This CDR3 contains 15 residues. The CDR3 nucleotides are TGTGCCAGCAGTGGGGGGGTGGCCGTCATAAACATTCAGTACTTC. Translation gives CASSGGVAVINIQYF.

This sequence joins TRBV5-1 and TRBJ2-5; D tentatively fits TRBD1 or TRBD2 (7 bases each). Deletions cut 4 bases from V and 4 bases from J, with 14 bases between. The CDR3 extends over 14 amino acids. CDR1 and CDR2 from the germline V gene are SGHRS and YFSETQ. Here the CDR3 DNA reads TGCGCCAGCAGCCCGGGACAGCGGGGAGAGACCCAGTACTTC. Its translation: CASSPGQRGETQYF.

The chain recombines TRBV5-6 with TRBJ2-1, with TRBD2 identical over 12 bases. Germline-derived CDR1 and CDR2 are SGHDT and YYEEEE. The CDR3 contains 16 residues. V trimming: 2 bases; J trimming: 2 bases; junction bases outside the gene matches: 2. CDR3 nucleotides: TGTGCCAGCAGCTTCCCTAGCGGGGGGGCCTACAATGAGCAGTTCTTC. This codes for CASSFPSGGAYNEQFF.

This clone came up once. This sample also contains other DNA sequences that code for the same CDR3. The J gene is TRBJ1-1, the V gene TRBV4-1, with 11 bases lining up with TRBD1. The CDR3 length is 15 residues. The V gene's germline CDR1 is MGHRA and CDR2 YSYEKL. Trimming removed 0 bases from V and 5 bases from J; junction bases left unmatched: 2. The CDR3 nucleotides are TGCGCCAGCAGCCAAGAAGGGACAGGGGGGACTGAAGCTTTCTTT. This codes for CASSQEGTGGTEAFF.

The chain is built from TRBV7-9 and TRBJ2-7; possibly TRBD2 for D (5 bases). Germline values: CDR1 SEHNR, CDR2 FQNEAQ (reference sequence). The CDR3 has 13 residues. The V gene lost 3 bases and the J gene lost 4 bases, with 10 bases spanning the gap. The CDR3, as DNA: TGTGCCAGCAGCTTGGGCAGGAGGTACGAGCAGTACTTC. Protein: CASSLGRRYEQYF. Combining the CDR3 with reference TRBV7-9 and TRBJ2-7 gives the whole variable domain DTGVSQNPRHKITKRGQNVTFRCDPISEHNRLYWYRQTLGQGPEFLTYFQNEAQLEKSRLLSDRFSAERPKGSFSTLEIQRTEQGDSAMYLCASSLGRRYEQYFGPGTRLTVT.

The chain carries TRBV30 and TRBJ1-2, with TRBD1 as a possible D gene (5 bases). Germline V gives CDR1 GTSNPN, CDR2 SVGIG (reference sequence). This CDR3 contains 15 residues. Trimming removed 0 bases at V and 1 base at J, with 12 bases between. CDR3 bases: TGTGCCTGGAGTGTTTCCCGGGGGAGTAACTATGGCTACACCTTC. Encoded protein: CAWSVSRGSNYGYTF. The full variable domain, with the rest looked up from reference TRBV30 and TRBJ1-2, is SQTIHQWPATLVQPVGSPLSLECTVEGTSNPNLYWYRQAAGRGLQLLFYSVGIGQISSEVPQNLSASRPQDRQFILSSKKLLLSDSGFYLCAWSVSRGSNYGYTFGSGTRLTVV.

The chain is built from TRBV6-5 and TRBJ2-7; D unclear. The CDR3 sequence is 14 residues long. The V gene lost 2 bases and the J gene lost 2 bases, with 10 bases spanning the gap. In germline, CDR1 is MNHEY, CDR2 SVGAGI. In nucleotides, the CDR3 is TGTGCCAGCAGTTACAGAGAAGGACCCTACGAGCAGTACTTC. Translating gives CASSYREGPYEQYF.

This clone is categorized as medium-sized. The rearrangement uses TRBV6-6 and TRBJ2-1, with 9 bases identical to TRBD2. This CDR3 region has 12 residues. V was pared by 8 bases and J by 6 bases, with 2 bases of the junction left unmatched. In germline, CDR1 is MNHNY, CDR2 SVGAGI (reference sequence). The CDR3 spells CASGTSRNEQFF. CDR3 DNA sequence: TGTGCCAGCGGGACTAGCCGCAATGAGCAGTTCTTC.

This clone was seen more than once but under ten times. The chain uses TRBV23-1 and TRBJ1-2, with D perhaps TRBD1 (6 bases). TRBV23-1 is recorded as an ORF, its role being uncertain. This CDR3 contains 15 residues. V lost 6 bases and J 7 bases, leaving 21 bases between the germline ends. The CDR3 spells CASSHPNSGAAGYTF. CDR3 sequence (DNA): TGCGCCAGCAGCCACCCCAACTCAGGGGCAGCTGGCTACACCTTC.

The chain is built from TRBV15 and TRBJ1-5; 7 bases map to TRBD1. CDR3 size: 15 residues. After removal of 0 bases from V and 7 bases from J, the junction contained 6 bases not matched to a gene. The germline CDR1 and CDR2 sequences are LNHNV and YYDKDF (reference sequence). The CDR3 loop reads CATSRDHRGEQPQHF. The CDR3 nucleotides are TGTGCCACCAGCAGAGATCACAGGGGCGAGCAGCCCCAGCATTTT.